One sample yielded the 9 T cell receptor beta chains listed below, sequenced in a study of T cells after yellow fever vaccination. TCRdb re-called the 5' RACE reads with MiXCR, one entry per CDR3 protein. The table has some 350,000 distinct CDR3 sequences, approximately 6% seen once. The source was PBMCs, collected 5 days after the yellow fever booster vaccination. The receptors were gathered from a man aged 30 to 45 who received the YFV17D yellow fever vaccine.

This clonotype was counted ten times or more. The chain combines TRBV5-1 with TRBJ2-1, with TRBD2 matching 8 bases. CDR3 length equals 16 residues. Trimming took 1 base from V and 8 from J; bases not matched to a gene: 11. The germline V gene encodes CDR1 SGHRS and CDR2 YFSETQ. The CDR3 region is CASSLTVAGSGDEQFF. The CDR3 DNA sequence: TGCGCCAGCAGCTTGACTGTAGCGGGGTCCGGCGATGAGCAGTTCTTC. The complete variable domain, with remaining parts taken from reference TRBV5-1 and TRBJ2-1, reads KAGVTQTPRYLIKTRGQQVTLSCSPISGHRSVSWYQQTPGQGLQFLFEYFSETQRNKGNFPGRFSGRQFSNSRSEMNVSTLELGDSALYLCASSLTVAGSGDEQFFGPGTRLTVL.

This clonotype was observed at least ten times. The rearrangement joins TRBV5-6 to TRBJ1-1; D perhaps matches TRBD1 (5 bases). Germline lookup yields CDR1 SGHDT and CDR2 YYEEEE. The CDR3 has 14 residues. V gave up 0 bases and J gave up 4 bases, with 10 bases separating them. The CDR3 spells CASSLDRRGTEAFF. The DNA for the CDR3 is TGTGCCAGCAGCTTGGACAGGCGGGGCACTGAAGCTTTCTTT.

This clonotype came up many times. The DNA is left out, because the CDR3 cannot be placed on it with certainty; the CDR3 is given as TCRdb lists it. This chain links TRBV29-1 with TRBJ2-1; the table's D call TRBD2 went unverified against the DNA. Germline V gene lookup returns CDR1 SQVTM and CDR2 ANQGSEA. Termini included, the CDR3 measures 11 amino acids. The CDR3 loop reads CSVGSGSGEFF.

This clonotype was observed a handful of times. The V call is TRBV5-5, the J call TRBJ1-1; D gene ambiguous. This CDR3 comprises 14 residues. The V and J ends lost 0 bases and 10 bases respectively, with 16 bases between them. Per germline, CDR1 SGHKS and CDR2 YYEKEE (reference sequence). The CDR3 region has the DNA TGTGCCAGCAGCTTGGAGCCCCGTCGGAGGGTAGCTTTCTTT. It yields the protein CASSLEPRRRVAFF.

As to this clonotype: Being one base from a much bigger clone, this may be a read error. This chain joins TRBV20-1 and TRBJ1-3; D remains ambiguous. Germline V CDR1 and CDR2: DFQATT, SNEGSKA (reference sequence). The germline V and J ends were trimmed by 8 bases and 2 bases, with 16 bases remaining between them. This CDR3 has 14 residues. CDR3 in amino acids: CSPIDWTPGNTIYF. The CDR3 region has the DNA TGCAGTCCCATTGACTGGACCCCTGGAAACACCATATATTTT.

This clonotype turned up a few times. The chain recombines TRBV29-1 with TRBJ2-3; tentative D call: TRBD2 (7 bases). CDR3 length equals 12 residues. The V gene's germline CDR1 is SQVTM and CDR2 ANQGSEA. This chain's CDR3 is CVGGARRDTQYF. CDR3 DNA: TGCGTGGGGGGGGCCCGGAGAGATACGCAGTATTTT.

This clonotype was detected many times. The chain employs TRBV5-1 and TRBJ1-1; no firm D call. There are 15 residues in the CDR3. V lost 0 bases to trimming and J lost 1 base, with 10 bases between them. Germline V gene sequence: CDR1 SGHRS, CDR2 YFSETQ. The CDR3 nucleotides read TGCGCCAGCAGCTTGGAAGTCGCAGGGAACACTGAAGCTTTCTTT. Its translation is CASSLEVAGNTEAFF. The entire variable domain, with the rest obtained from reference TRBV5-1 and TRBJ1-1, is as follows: KAGVTQTPRYLIKTRGQQVTLSCSPISGHRSVSWYQQTPGQGLQFLFEYFSETQRNKGNFPGRFSGRQFSNSRSEMNVSTLELGDSALYLCASSLEVAGNTEAFFGQGTRLTVV.

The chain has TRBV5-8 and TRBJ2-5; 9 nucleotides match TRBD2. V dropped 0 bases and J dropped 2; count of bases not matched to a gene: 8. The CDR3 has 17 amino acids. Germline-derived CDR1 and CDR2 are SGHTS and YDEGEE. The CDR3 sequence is CASSLAPAGGRQETQYF. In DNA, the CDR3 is TGTGCCAGCAGCTTGGCCCCGGCGGGAGGGAGACAAGAGACCCAGTACTTC. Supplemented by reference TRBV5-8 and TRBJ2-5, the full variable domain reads EAGVTQSPTHLIKTRGQQATLRCSPISGHTSVYWYQQALGLGLQFLLWYDEGEERNRGNFPPRFSGRQFPNYSSELNVNALELEDSALYLCASSLAPAGGRQETQYFGPGTRLLVL.

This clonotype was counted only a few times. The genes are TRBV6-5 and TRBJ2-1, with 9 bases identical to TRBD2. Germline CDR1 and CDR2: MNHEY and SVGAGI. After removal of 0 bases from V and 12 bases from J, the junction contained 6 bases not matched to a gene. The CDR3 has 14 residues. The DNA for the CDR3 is TGTGCCAGCAGTTACTCGACTAGCGGAAGGTGGCAGTTCTTC. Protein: CASSYSTSGRWQFF.